A single sample is the source of the 25 T cell receptor beta chains below, sequenced in a study of CD8+CD57+ T cells in acquired aplastic anemia (dated by TCRdb to 2017 to 2018). TCRdb names Illumina HiSeq 2000 as the instrument used. Profiling of TCR beta VDJ combinations and CDR3 sequences used genomic DNA as the template. The public reads were quality trimmed at Q25 with fastp and then assembled into clones with MiXCR by TCRdb, keeping productive beta chains. When rows share a CDR3 protein, they turn into one entry using the most common DNA and genes. The sample contains about 420,000 distinct CDR3 sequences, 65% to 80% of them found a single time. Clones ranked in the top ten supply 4% of the sample. Input material: sorted CD4+, CD8+, or CD8+CD57+ T cells (not recorded which) from PBMCs. Every receptor here comes from a human donor in good health, serving as a control.

The chain combines TRBV9 with TRBJ2-5; D gene uncertain. The V and J ends lost 4 bases and 4 bases respectively, with 11 bases between them. CDR1 is SGDLS and CDR2 is YYNGEE in the germline V gene. This CDR3 has 13 amino acids. CDR3 sequence reads: CASSLATAETQYF. CDR3 nucleotides: TGTGCCAGCAGCTTAGCCACTGCAGAGACCCAGTACTTC.

This chain links TRBV5-1 with TRBJ1-6, with TRBD1 identical over 11 bases. V lost 9 bases and J lost 7; bases outside the gene matches: 3. The germline V gene encodes CDR1 SGHRS and CDR2 YFSETQ. The CDR3 sequence is 13 residues long. The CDR3 loop reads CATGTGGNSPLHF. As DNA, the CDR3 is TGCGCCACCGGGACAGGGGGAAATTCACCCCTCCACTTT.

The chain joins TRBV2 to TRBJ1-2; maybe TRBD1 (6 bases). The V and J ends lost 2 bases and 2 bases respectively, with 9 bases between them. The germline V gene encodes CDR1 SNHLY and CDR2 FYNNEI. The CDR3 runs to 14 residues. CDR3 DNA: TGTGCCAGCAGTGAAAGTGGACAGAACTATGGCTACACCTTC. The encoded protein is CASSESGQNYGYTF.

This clonotype was detected a few times. A much larger clonotype is one base distant, so this may be a read error. The gene calls are TRBV12-3 or TRBV12-4 and TRBJ2-1; 10 nucleotides align to TRBD1. The CDR3 totals 18 residues. Germline trimming cut 3 bases from V and 10 bases from J; bases unmatched to any gene: 18. The CDR3 here is CASSFRGVMTGGSYEQFF. The CDR3 DNA reads as TGTGCCAGCAGTTTTCGTGGTGTGATGACAGGGGGCTCCTACGAGCAGTTCTTC.

This chain links TRBV7-2 with TRBJ2-7; 9 bases map to TRBD2. CDR1 is SGHTA, CDR2 FQGNSA, per germline. The CDR3 runs to 14 residues. J was trimmed by 5 bases and V by 5 bases; bases with no gene match: 7. Written as DNA, the CDR3 is TGTGCCAGCAGCCGTCAGCGGGGGGTCAACGAGCAGTACTTC. Its translation is CASSRQRGVNEQYF.

CDR3 bases: TGTGCCAGCAGCGTAGGTAATGGCAATCAGCCCCAGTATTTT. This gives the protein CASSVGNGNQPQYF. The chain uses TRBV9 and TRBJ1-5; no clear D. Matching the DNA end better, TRBJ2-3 makes the J call doubtful. This CDR3 contains 14 residues. In germline, CDR1 is SGDLS, CDR2 YYNGEE.

This clonotype was counted many times. This rearrangement joins TRBV6-5 to TRBJ2-5; TRBD1 aligns across 7 bases. This CDR3 spans 16 amino acids. Per germline, CDR1 MNHEY and CDR2 SVGAGI. J gave up 5 bases and V 5 bases, and 14 bases lay outside the gene matches. The CDR3: CASSKLRTGLRETQYF. The CDR3 DNA reads as TGTGCCAGCAGTAAGCTCCGGACAGGCCTACGGGAGACCCAGTACTTC.

The genes are TRBV5-1 and TRBJ2-5; weak D call: TRBD1 (7 bases). The CDR3 extends over 15 amino acids. From germline, CDR1 is SGHRS and CDR2 YFSETQ. Trimming stripped 4 bases from V and 1 base from J, with 14 bases between. CDR3 sequence: CASSPGRDSQETQYF. The CDR3, as DNA: TGCGCCAGCAGCCCGGGGCGGGACAGCCAAGAGACCCAGTACTTC.

This clonotype was observed once. A junction boundary mismatches the germline segment, possibly from a read error. The rearrangement uses TRBV19 and TRBJ1-6, with a weak D call TRBD1 (5 bases). This CDR3 is 15 amino acids long. Germline CDR1 reads LNHDA; CDR2 reads SQIVND (reference sequence). CDR3 DNA: TGTGCCAGCAGTGTTCAGGGAGGGGTAGATTCACCCCTGCATTTT. It encodes CASSVQGGVDSPLHF.

To note about this clonotype: Lacking the conserved final phenylalanine or tryptophan, this CDR3 likely reflects a read error. The V and J genes are TRBV2 and TRBJ2-1; D is perhaps TRBD1 (5 bases). Trimming cost V 7 bases and J 13 bases, with 26 bases left between them. The CDR3 has 15 residues. Germline CDR1 is SNHLY and CDR2 is FYNNEI. CDR3 sequence reads: CASTLGADTQYFQFC. In nucleotides, the CDR3 is TGTGCCAGCACGCTTGGGGCAGATACGCAGTATTTTCAGTTCTGC.

This clonotype was detected many times. The chain recombines TRBV12-3 or TRBV12-4 with TRBJ1-2; D ambiguous. CDR3 length: 13 amino acids. The germline V and J ends were trimmed by 6 bases and 4 bases, with 12 bases remaining between them. The CDR3 here is CASRQRGSYGYTF. Here the CDR3 DNA reads TGTGCCAGCAGACAGCGAGGGAGCTATGGCTACACCTTC.

A few counts support this clonotype. The chain recombines TRBV19 with TRBJ1-4, with 8 bases lining up with TRBD1. Germline CDR1 and CDR2: LNHDA and SQIVND (reference sequence). The CDR3 contains 14 residues. Germline trimming cut 9 bases from V and 8 bases from J; bases unmatched to any gene: 11. CDR3 sequence reads: CASARDRTREKLFF. The CDR3 DNA follows: TGTGCCAGCGCAAGGGACAGGACGAGGGAAAAACTGTTTTTT.

A remark on this clonotype: An end of the junction does not agree with germline; a read error may underlie this. The gene calls are TRBV2 and TRBJ1-5; D is ambiguous. Germline loops: CDR1 SNHLY, CDR2 FYNNEI. The CDR3 totals 12 residues. The CDR3 sequence is CASSGEDRPQGF. The CDR3 nucleotides are TGTGCCAGCAGCGGCGAGGATCGGCCCCAAGGTTTT.

In this sample, this clonotype turned up a few times. DNA of the CDR3: TGTGCCAGCAGCTTAAGAGGGGGAGGGGGTCTTGAAGCTTTCTTT. It encodes CASSLRGGGGLEAFF. The chain joins TRBV7-9 to TRBJ1-1; D possibly corresponds to TRBD1 (6 bases). Germline V gives CDR1 SEHNR, CDR2 FQNEAQ (reference sequence). The CDR3 has 15 residues. V dropped 2 bases and J dropped 7 bases, with 17 bases sitting between them. The full variable domain, completed using reference TRBV7-9 and TRBJ1-1, is DTGVSQNPRHKITKRGQNVTFRCDPISEHNRLYWYRQTLGQGPEFLTYFQNEAQLEKSRLLSDRFSAERPKGSFSTLEIQRTEQGDSAMYLCASSLRGGGGLEAFFGQGTRLTVV.

The chain links TRBV2 to TRBJ2-7, with D perhaps TRBD2 (5 bases). This CDR3 has 13 residues. Germline V CDR1 and CDR2: SNHLY, FYNNEI. Trimming removed 8 bases at V and 3 bases at J, with 14 bases between. This chain's CDR3 is CASSGLTDYEQYF. CDR3 DNA: TGTGCCAGCTCCGGACTGACTGACTACGAGCAGTACTTC. The full variable domain, in which reference TRBV2 and TRBJ2-7 provide the parts outside the CDR3, is EPEVTQTPSHQVTQMGQEVILRCVPISNHLYFYWYRQILGQKVEFLVSFYNNEISEKSEIFDDQFSVERPDGSNFTLKIRSTKLEDSAMYFCASSGLTDYEQYFGPGTRLTVT.

This rearrangement joins TRBV12-3 or TRBV12-4 to TRBJ2-7; the D gene is possibly TRBD2 (6 bases). CDR3 length equals 14 residues. V lost 7 bases, J lost 2 bases, and 15 bases lay in between. CDR3 sequence: CASTLGDFPYEQYF. DNA of the CDR3: TGTGCCAGCACCCTTGGGGACTTCCCCTACGAGCAGTACTTC.

As to this clonotype: At one boundary the junction diverges from the germline segment, which might be a read error. The V and J genes are TRBV7-4 and TRBJ2-3; D may be TRBD2 (6 bases). The CDR3 contains 16 residues. Germline loops: CDR1 SGHVT, CDR2 SQSDAQ. In DNA form, the CDR3 reads TGTGCCAGCAGCGTAGTGGGGGGAGTAGGGACGGATAAGCAGTATTTT. Translating gives CASSVVGGVGTDKQYF.

The chain uses TRBV5-1 and TRBJ2-7; D remains ambiguous. CDR1 SGHRS and CDR2 YFSETQ come from the germline V gene. CDR3 length: 15 amino acids. The V end lost 4 bases, the J end lost 0 bases, and 14 bases lay between the germline ends. CDR3 in DNA: TGCGCCAGCAGCCTCACTGGTTCAATCTCCTACGAGCAGTACTTC. Translation gives CASSLTGSISYEQYF.

This clonotype was counted once. This chain links TRBV7-6 with TRBJ2-7; 7 bases line up with TRBD1. The length of the CDR3 is 15 residues. Germline trimming cut 5 bases from V and 2 bases from J; bases unmatched to any gene: 9. Germline V CDR1 and CDR2: SGHVS, FNYEAQ. This CDR3 is CASSQLTGTPYEQYF. CDR3 nucleotide sequence: TGTGCCAGCAGCCAGCTGACAGGGACCCCCTACGAGCAGTACTTC. Complete variable domain (other parts from reference TRBV7-6 and TRBJ2-7): GAGVSQSPRYKVTKRGQDVALRCDPISGHVSLYWYRQALGQGPEFLTYFNYEAQQDKSGLPNDRFSAERPEGSISTLTIQRTEQRDSAMYRCASSQLTGTPYEQYFGPGTRLTVT.

The chain is built from TRBV10-2 and TRBJ1-1; D is ambiguous. This CDR3 spans 14 amino acids. CDR1 is WSHSY, CDR2 SAAADI, per germline. Trimming shortened V by 2 bases and J by 4 bases, and 11 bases separated the two germline ends. CDR3 amino acids: CASSERTVGTEAFF. CDR3 nucleotide sequence: TGCGCCAGCAGTGAGCGGACGGTAGGCACTGAAGCTTTCTTT.

This clonotype has at least ten counts. The CDR3 DNA sequence: TGTGCCAGCAGCCCACGCCGGACAGGGCAAGAGACCCAGTACTTC. It translates to CASSPRRTGQETQYF. V gene TRBV9 combines with J gene TRBJ2-5, with 8 bases aligning to TRBD1. Trimming at V came to 4 bases and at J to 2 bases, leaving 7 bases not matched to a gene. Germline V lookup: CDR1 SGDLS, CDR2 YYNGEE. This CDR3 spans 15 amino acids.

This clonotype was detected only a few times. The gene calls are TRBV5-4 and TRBJ2-2; TRBD1 matches 7 bases. The CDR3 totals 15 residues. Germline values: CDR1 SGHNT, CDR2 YYREEE (reference sequence). Trimming cost V 4 bases and J 4 bases; bases outside gene matches: 7. CDR3 sequence reads: CASSRPGGITGELFF. The CDR3 bases are TGTGCCAGCAGCCGCCCAGGGGGTATCACCGGGGAGCTGTTTTTT.

This sequence joins TRBV7-3 and TRBJ2-5; a weak D match, TRBD1 (6 bases). CDR3 length: 17 residues. The V and J ends lost 5 bases and 6 bases respectively, with 25 bases between them. Germline V gives CDR1 SGHTA, CDR2 FQGTGA. The CDR3, as DNA: TGTGCCAGCAGCCTACGGCAGGGGAGCGCAGAGCAGCAGACCCAGTACTTC. It yields the protein CASSLRQGSAEQQTQYF.

This clonotype was detected many times. The chain employs TRBV19 and TRBJ1-5, with TRBD1 identical over 7 bases. CDR1 LNHDA and CDR2 SQIVND come from the germline V gene (reference sequence). Trimming at V came to 7 bases and at J to 3 bases, leaving 6 bases not matched to a gene. The length of the CDR3 is 14 residues. The CDR3 loop reads CASTPGQNNQPQHF. CDR3 sequence (DNA): TGTGCCAGTACACCGGGACAGAACAATCAGCCCCAGCATTTT.

This chain uses TRBV5-4 with TRBJ2-7; D is tentatively TRBD1 or TRBD2 (5 bases each). Germline CDR1 SGHNT, CDR2 YYREEE (reference sequence). The ends were cut back, 2 bases at V and 7 bases at J, with 13 bases in the middle. The CDR3 is 13 residues long. The CDR3 DNA is TGTGCCAGCAGCTTAACTAGAGGGGAGGAGCAGTACTTC. It encodes CASSLTRGEEQYF.